This T cell receptor beta chain was profiled in a study of cytomegalovirus exposure and HLA in healthy donors. Both 60 Vbeta primers and 13 Jbeta primers went into the PCR. Repertoires were generated with immunoSEQ multiplex PCR, while TCRdb's copy carries only in-frame clones and drops some. The data show around 100,000 clones, roughly three quarters seen once. Germline assignment: CDR1 SGHVS and CDR2 FNYEAQ. Trimming left V 8 bases short and J 9 bases short, with 19 bases between. CDR3 length equals 13 residues. Sequenced: PBMCs. V and J are TRBV7-6 and TRBJ1-2; D might be TRBD1 (5 bases). This receptor was obtained from a female donor in good health and CMV-seropositive. CDR3 loop: CASGEGRAGRYTF. CDR3 coding DNA: TGTGCCAGCGGGGAGGGCAGGGCTGGTCGCTACACCTTC. Using reference TRBV7-6 and TRBJ1-2 for the parts outside the CDR3, the full variable domain is GAGVSQSPRYKVTKRGQDVALRCDPISGHVSLYWYRQALGQGPEFLTYFNYEAQQDKSGLPNDRFSAERPEGSISTLTIQRTEQRDSAMYRCASGEGRAGRYTFGSGTRLTVV.